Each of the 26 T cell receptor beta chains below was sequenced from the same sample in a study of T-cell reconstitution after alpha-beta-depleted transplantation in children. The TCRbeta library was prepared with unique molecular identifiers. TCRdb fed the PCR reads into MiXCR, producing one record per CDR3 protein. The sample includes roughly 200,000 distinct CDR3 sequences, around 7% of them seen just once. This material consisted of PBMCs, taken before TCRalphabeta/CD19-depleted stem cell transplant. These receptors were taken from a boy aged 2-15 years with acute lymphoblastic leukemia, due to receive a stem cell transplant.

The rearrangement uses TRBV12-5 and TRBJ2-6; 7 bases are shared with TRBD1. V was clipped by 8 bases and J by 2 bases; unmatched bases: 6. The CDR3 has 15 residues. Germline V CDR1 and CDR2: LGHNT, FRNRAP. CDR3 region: CASSPGGTGANVLTF. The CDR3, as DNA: TGTGCTAGTTCCCCAGGGGGAACTGGGGCCAACGTCCTGACTTTC.

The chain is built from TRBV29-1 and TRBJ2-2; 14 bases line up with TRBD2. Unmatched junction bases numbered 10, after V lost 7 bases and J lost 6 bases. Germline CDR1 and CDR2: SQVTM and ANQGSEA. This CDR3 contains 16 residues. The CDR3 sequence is CSAGGTSGSAAGELFF. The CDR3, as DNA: TGCAGCGCTGGAGGGACTAGCGGGAGTGCCGCCGGGGAGCTGTTTTTT.

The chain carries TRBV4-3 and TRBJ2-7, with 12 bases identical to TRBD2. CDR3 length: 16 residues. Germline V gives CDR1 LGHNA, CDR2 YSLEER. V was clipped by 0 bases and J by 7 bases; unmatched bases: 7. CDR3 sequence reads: CASSQDPGLAGREQYF. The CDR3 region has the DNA TGCGCCAGCAGCCAAGATCCCGGACTAGCGGGAAGGGAGCAGTACTTC.

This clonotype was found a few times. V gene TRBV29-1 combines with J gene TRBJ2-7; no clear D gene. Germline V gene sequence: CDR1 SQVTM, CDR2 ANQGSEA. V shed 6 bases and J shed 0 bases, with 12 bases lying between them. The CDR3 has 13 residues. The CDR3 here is CSVFWSHSYEQYF. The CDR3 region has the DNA TGCAGCGTGTTCTGGAGTCACTCCTACGAGCAGTACTTC.

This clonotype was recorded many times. The CDR3 nucleotides are TGCAGCGTTGTGTGGACTAGCGGGAGTTGGGGAGAGACCCAGTACTTC. Its translation: CSVVWTSGSWGETQYF. This chain connects TRBV29-1 to TRBJ2-5, with 13 bases identical to TRBD2. The junction had 9 bases not matched to a gene; V was cut back by 4 bases and J by 4 bases. The CDR3 spans 16 residues. Germline loops: CDR1 SQVTM, CDR2 ANQGSEA.

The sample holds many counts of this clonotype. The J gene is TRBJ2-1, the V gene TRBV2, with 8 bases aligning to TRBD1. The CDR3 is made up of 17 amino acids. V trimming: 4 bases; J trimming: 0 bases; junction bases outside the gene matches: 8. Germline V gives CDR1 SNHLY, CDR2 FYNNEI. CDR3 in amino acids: CASSAVFGTGSYNEQFF. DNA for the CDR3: TGTGCCAGCAGTGCGGTTTTTGGGACAGGCTCCTACAATGAGCAGTTCTTC.

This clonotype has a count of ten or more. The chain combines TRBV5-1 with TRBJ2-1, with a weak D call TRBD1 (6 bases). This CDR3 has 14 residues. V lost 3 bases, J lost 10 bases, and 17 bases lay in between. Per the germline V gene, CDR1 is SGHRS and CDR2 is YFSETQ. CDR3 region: CASSSSGTLGEQFF. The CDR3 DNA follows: TGCGCCAGCAGCTCGTCCGGGACACTGGGAGAGCAGTTCTTC. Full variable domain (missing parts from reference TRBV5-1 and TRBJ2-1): KAGVTQTPRYLIKTRGQQVTLSCSPISGHRSVSWYQQTPGQGLQFLFEYFSETQRNKGNFPGRFSGRQFSNSRSEMNVSTLELGDSALYLCASSSSGTLGEQFFGPGTRLTVL.

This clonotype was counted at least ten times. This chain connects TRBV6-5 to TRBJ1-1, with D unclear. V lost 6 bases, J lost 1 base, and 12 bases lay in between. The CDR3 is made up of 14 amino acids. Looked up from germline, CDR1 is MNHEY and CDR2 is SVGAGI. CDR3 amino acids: CASRRNGENTEAFF. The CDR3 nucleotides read TGTGCCAGCAGAAGGAACGGTGAGAACACTGAAGCTTTCTTT.

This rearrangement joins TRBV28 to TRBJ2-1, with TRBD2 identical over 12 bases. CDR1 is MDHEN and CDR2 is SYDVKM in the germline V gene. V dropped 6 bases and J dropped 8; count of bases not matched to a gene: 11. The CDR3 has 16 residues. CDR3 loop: CASSSLTSGGFDEQFF. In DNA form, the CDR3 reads TGTGCCAGCAGCTCCCTTACTAGCGGGGGGTTCGATGAGCAGTTCTTC.

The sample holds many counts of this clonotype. CDR3 DNA sequence: TGCAGTGCTAGGGCGCCCAGCTTCGAGACCCAGTACTTC. Translating gives CSARAPSFETQYF. The J gene is TRBJ2-5, the V gene TRBV20-1; D not certain. V lost 3 bases, J lost 5 bases, and 13 bases lay in between. Germline V lookup: CDR1 DFQATT, CDR2 SNEGSKA (reference sequence). The CDR3 has 13 amino acids.

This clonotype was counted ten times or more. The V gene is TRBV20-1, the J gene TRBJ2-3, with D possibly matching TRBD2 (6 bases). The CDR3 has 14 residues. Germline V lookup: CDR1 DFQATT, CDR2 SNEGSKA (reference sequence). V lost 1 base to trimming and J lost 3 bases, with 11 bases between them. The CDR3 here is CSARVGGTTDTQYF. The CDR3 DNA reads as TGCAGTGCTAGAGTAGGAGGGACTACAGATACGCAGTATTTT.

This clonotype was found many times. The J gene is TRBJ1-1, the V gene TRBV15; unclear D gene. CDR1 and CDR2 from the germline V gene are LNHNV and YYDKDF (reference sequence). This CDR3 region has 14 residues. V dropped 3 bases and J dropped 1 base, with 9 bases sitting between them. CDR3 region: CATSSGQTNTEAFF. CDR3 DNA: TGTGCCACCAGCAGCGGGCAGACGAACACTGAAGCTTTCTTT.

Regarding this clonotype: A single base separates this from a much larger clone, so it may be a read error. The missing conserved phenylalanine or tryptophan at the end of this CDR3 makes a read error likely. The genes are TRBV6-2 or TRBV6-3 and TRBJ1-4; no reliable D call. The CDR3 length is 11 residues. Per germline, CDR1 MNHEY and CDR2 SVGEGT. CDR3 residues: CASSYGERLFS. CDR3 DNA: TGTGCCAGCAGTTACGGCGAAAGACTGTTTTCT.

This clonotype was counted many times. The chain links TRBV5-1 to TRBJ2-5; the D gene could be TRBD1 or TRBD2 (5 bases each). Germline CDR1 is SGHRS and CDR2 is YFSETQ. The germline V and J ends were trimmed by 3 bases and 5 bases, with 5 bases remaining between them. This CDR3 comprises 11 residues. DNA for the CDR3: TGCGCCAGCAGCTGGGGGGAGACCCAGTACTTC. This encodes CASSWGETQYF.

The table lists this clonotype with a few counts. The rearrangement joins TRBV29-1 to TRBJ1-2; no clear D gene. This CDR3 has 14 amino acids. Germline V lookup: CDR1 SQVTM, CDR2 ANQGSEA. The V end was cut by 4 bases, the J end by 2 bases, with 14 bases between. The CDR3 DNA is TGCAGCGTTGGGCGACTCGGGAGAAACTATGGCTACACCTTC. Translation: CSVGRLGRNYGYTF.

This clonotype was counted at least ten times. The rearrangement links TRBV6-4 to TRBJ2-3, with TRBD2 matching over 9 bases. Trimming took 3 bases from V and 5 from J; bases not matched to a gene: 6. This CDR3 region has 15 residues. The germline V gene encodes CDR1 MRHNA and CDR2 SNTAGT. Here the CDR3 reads CASSERTSGLDTQYF. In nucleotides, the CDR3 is TGTGCCAGCAGTGAAAGAACTAGCGGGTTAGATACGCAGTATTTT.

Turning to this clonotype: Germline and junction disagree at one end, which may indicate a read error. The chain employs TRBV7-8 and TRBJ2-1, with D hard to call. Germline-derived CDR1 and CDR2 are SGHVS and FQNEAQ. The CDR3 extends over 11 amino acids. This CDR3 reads CASSLRNERFF. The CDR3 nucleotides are TGTGCCAGCAGCTTGAGGAATGAGCGGTTCTTC.

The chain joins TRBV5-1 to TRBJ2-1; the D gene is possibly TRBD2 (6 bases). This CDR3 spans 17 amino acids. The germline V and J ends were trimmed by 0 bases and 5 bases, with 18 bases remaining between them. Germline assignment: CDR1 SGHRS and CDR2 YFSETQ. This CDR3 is CASSLESVGGFNNEQFF. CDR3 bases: TGCGCCAGCAGCTTGGAGTCGGTGGGAGGCTTCAACAATGAGCAGTTCTTC.

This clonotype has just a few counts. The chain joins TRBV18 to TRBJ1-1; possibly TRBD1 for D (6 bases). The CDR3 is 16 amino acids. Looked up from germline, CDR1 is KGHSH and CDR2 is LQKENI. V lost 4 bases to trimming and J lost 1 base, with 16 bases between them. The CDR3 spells CASSRKKQGENTEAFF. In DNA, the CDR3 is TGTGCCAGCTCACGTAAGAAACAGGGAGAGAACACTGAAGCTTTCTTT. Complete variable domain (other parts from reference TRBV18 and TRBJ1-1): NAGVMQNPRHLVRRRGQEARLRCSPMKGHSHVYWYRQLPEEGLKFMVYLQKENIIDESGMPKERFSAEFPKEGPSILRIQQVVRGDSAAYFCASSRKKQGENTEAFFGQGTRLTVV.

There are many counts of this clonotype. CDR3 coding DNA: TGTGCCAGCAATCAACAGGGAGCGAACACTGAAGCTTTCTTT. It encodes CASNQQGANTEAFF. The chain carries TRBV12-3 or TRBV12-4 and TRBJ1-1, with D possibly being TRBD1 (6 bases). V lost 7 bases, J lost 1 base, and 13 bases lay in between. This CDR3 spans 14 amino acids.

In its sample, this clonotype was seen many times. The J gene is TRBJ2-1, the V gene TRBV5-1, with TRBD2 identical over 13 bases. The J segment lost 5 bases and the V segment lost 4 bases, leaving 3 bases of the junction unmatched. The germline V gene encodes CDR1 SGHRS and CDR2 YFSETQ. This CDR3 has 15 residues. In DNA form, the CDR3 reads TGCGCCAGCAGCCTTACTAGCGGGAGGGACAATGAGCAGTTCTTC. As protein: CASSLTSGRDNEQFF.

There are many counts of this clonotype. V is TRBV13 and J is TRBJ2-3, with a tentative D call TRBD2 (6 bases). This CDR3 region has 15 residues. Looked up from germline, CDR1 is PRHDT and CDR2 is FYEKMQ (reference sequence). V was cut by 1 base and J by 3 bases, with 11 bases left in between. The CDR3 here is CASSLAGEKTDTQYF. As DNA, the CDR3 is TGTGCCAGCAGCTTAGCGGGAGAGAAGACAGATACGCAGTATTTT. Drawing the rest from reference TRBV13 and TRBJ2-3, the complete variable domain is AAGVIQSPRHLIKEKRETATLKCYPIPRHDTVYWYQQGPGQDPQFLISFYEKMQSDKGSIPDRFSAQQFSDYHSELNMSSLELGDSALYFCASSLAGEKTDTQYFGPGTRLTVL.

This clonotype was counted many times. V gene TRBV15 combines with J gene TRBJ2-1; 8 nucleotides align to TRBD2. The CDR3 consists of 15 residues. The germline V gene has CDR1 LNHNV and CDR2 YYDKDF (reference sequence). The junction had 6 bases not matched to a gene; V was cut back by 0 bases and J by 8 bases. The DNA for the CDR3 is TGTGCCACCAGCAGAGAAGGGACTAGTAAAGATGAGCAGTTCTTC. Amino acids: CATSREGTSKDEQFF.

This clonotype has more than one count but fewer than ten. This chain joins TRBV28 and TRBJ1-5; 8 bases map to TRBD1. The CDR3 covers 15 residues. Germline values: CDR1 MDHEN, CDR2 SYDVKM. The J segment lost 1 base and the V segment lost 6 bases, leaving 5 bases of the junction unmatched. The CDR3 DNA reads TGTGCCAGCAGGTCGACAGGGGCGAGCAATCAGCCCCAGCATTTT. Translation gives CASRSTGASNQPQHF.

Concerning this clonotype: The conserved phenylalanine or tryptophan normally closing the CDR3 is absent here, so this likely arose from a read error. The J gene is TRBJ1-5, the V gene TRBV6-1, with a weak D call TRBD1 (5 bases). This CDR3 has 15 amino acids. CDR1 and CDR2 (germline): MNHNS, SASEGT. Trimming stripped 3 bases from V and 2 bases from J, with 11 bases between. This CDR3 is CASSDQGGRNQPQHV. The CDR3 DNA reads TGTGCCAGCAGTGATCAGGGAGGTCGCAATCAGCCCCAGCATGTT.

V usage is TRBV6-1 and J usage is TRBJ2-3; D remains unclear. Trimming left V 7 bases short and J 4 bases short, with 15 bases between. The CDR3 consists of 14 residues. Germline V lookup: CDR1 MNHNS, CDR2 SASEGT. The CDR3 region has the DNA TGTGCCAGCACCCCCCGACTCCGTCCAGATACGCAGTATTTT. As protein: CASTPRLRPDTQYF.